Detailed here is one TCR beta chain. The clone's antigen remains unknown. Qualities for individual bases were not recorded, and no much larger clone is one base off. TCRbeta CDR3 regions were amplified from genomic DNA by means of the immunoSEQ Assay, a bias-controlled multiplex PCR. Per the original workflow: The number of nucleated cells in each sample was estimated by amplification of reference gene primers within the assay. Sequence reads were collapsed and filtered to measure the absolute abundance of every unique TCRbeta CDR3 rearrangement. For each sample, productive Simpson clonality was calculated as the square root of Simpson's diversity index over productive rearrangements. Sourced from immuneACCESS, this table was stored by TCRdb with only in-frame sequences that have V and J called. A share of the clones is absent; for the studies checked, an unresolved V gene accounts for under half, and the remainder has no known explanation. From that table come the V and J calls and clone size; the DNA was used to work out D and trimming. For this sample the table gives 350,000 to 400,000 clones, of which 90% to 95% were detected only once. In total, the top ten clones hold 0.8% to 0.9% of the sample.

The data are from a study of blood T cell repertoires in COVID-19 (dated by TCRdb to about 2020). Background on the whole study: The collaborator samples originated in the United States, Italy and Spain and spanned the acute and convalescent phases of COVID-19. The material from the prospective study consisted of cDNA or gDNA derived from T cells, B-cell-depleted T cells, or PBMCs. The dataset comprised deeply sampled blood TCRbeta repertoires from subjects exposed to, actively infected with, or recovered from COVID-19. The repertoires were released in a freely available public database meant as a resource for research on the immune response to SARS-CoV-2. The samples were drawn from the first 160 participants of the ongoing ImmuneRACE study and from 950 to 1,500 subjects provided by 6 global collaborators. A de-identified subject ID, COVID-19 status, age in years and sex were almost always included in the sample metadata. Where available, HLA class I and class II types were obtained from metadata supplied by the sample provider rather than from assay-based typing. Study-wide findings and limitations: The amount of clinical and demographic metadata varied by source and participant and was provided uncurated.

In the prospective study, participants were 18 to 89 years old, resided in 25 or so geographic areas of the United States, and were enrolled through a virtual design. To assign participants to cohorts, the prospective study relied on clinical history that participants themselves reported in a screening survey and a study questionnaire. Exposed participants were defined as having been in contact with someone with a PCR-confirmed or clinician-diagnosed COVID-19 case within 2 weeks of study entry. Mobile phlebotomists in the prospective study collected whole blood, serum and a nasopharyngeal or oropharyngeal swab from every participant. Over an approximately 2-month period, participants in the prospective study had the option of providing additional blood draws and questionnaires. Before DNA extraction, blood samples from the prospective study were shipped at room temperature or frozen. The CDR3 has 17 amino acids, counting the end cysteine and phenylalanine. Here the CDR3 DNA is all that survives: 51 bases in frame from base 1. Clipping removes 5 bases from V and 2 bases from J, with 12 as the unmatched junction base count. Per the germline V gene, SGHRS is the CDR1 and YFSETQ is the CDR2.

The chain is made from TRBV5-1 and TRBJ1-5; TRBD1 lines up with 8 middle nucleotides. This TCR came from a woman in her thirties or forties who had been exposed to COVID-19. The sequencing input was PBMCs or T cells enriched from blood (not recorded which). Here is the DNA: TGCGCCAGCAGACCCGGGCAGGGGGCTGACGGCAATCAGCCCCAGCATTTT. Translated, it gives CASRPGQGADGNQPQHF.